The 3 T cell receptor beta chains given below trace back to one sample, sequenced in a study of blood T cell repertoires in COVID-19. This table comes from immunoSEQ multiplex PCR, and its TCRdb copy is limited to in-frame clones, with some not included. Among 130,000 to 150,000 clones listed, about four fifths were seen once. Specimen: PBMCs or T cells enriched from blood (not recorded which). The receptors stem from a woman in her 50s who had been exposed to COVID-19.

V is TRBV27 and J is TRBJ1-5, with 9 bases lining up with TRBD1. J gave up 4 bases and V 6 bases, and 4 bases lay outside the gene matches. Per the germline V gene, CDR1 is MNHEY and CDR2 is SMNVEV (reference sequence). The CDR3 sequence is 14 residues long. The CDR3 protein is CASRTGQGNQPQHF. The CDR3 DNA follows: TGTGCCAGCAGAACTGGACAGGGGAATCAGCCCCAGCATTTT.

The chain has TRBV5-4 and TRBJ1-2; TRBD1 matches at 10 bases. CDR3 length: 15 residues. CDR1 and CDR2 from the germline V gene are SGHNT and YYREEE (reference sequence). The junction had 9 bases not matched to a gene; V was cut back by 4 bases and J by 6 bases. Written as DNA, the CDR3 is TGTGCCAGCAGCCGGCTAGACAGGGGGCGAGATGGCTACACCTTC. This gives the protein CASSRLDRGRDGYTF.

In its sample, this clone was seen a few times. Distinct nucleotide sequences in the sample also encode this CDR3. The chain employs TRBV7-9 and TRBJ2-1; D not certain. The V end lost 0 bases, the J end lost 5 bases, and 8 bases lay between the germline ends. Germline values: CDR1 SEHNR, CDR2 FQNEAQ (reference sequence). The CDR3 spans 14 residues. The DNA for the CDR3 is TGTGCCAGCAGCTTAGCGGGCACACACAATGAGCAGTTCTTC. Translated: CASSLAGTHNEQFF.